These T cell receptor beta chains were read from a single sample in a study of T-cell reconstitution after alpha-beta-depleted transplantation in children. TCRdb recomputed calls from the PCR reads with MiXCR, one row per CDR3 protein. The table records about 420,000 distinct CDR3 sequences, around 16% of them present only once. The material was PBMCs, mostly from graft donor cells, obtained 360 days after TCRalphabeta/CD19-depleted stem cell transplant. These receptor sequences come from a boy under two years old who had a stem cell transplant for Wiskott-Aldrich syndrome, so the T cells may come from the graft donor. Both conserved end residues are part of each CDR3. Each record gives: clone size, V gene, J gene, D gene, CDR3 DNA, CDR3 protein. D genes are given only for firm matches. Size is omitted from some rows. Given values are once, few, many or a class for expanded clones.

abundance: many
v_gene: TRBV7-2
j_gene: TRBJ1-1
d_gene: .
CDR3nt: TGTGCCAGCAGCTTATACGGGGGCACTGAAGCTTTCTTT
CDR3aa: CASSLYGGTEAFF

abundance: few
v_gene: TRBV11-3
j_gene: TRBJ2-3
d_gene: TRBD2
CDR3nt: TGTGCCAGCAGCTTAGAGTTGCGGGAGGGTTTGACAGATACGCAGTATTTT
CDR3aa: CASSLELREGLTDTQYF

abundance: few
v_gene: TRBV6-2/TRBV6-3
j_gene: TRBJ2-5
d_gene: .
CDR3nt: TGTGCCAGCAGTCGACAGGGAGGATCGGAGACCCAGTACTTC
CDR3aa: CASSRQGGSETQYF

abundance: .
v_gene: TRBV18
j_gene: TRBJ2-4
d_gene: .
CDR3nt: TGTGCCAGCTCACCACCGAACGGATTAGCCAAAAACATTCAGTACTTC
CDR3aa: CASSPPNGLAKNIQYF

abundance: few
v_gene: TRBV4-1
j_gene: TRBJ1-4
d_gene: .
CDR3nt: TGCGCCAGCAGCCAAGGGGGCCGCACTAATGAAAAACTGTTTTTT
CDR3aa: CASSQGGRTNEKLFF

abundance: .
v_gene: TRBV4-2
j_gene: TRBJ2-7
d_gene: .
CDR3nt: TGTGCCAGCAGCCAAGAAGGGGGGTACTACGAGCAGTACTTC
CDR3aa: CASSQEGGYYEQYF

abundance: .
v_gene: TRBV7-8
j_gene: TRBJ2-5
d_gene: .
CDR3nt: TGTGCCAGCAGCCCGCCCAGCAGGGAAGTACACTTC
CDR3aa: CASSPPSREVHF

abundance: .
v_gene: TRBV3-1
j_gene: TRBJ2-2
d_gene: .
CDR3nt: TGTGCCAGCAGCCAAGATCATACGGGTTGGCTGTTTTTT
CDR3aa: CASSQDHTGWLFF

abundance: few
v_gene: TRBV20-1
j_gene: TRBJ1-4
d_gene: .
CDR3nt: TGCAGTGCTAGAGCATTGGTCAGGTTTAATGAAAAACTGTTTTTT
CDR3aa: CSARALVRFNEKLFF

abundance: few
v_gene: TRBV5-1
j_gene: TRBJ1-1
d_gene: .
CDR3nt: TGCGCCAGCCAAGGACAGCCACACACTGAAGCTTTCTTT
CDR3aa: CASQGQPHTEAFF

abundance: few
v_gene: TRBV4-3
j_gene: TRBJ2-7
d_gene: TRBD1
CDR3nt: TGCGCCAGCAGCCAACAGGTCCCTTGGGGACAGGGGGCTTACGAGCAGTACTTC
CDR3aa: CASSQQVPWGQGAYEQYF

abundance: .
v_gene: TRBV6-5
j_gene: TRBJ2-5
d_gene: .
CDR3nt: TGTGCCAGCAGTTACTGGTACAGTCCACAAGAGACCCAGTACTTC
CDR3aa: CASSYWYSPQETQYF

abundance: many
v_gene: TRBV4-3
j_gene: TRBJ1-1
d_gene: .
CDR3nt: TGCGCCAGCAGCCAAGAAATAGGGACTGAAGCTTTCTTT
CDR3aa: CASSQEIGTEAFF

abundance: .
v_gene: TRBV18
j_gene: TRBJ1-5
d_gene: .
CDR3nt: TGTGCCAGCTCGGACAGCCCCAATCAGCCCCAGCATTTT
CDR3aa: CASSDSPNQPQHF

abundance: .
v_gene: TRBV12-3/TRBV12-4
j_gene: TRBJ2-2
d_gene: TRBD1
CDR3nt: TGTGCCAGCAGTTACCCGGACAGGGGGATGAACACCGGGGAGCTGTTTTTT
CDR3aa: CASSYPDRGMNTGELFF

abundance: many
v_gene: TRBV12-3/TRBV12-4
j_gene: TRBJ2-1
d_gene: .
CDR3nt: TGTGCCAGCAGTTGGGACGGGGGTTCCTACAATGAGCAGTTCTTC
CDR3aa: CASSWDGGSYNEQFF

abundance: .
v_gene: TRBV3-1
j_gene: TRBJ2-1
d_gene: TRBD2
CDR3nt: TGTGCCTTCAGATACTTACCCGGGACTAGCGGGAGGAACAATGAGCAGTTCTTC
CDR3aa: CAFRYLPGTSGRNNEQFF

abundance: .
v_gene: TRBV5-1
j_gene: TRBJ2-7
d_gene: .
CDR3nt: TGCGCCAGCAGCTTTGGTAGGGAATCCTACGAGCAGTACTTC
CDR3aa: CASSFGRESYEQYF

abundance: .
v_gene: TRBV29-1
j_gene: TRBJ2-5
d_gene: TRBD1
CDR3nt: TGCAGCGTCGAAGGGGGCGCGGAGACCCAGTACTTC
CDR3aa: CSVEGGAETQYF

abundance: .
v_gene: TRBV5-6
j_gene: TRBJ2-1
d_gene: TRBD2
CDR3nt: TGTGCCAGCGGCCTGATATCGGCTAGCGGCTACAATGAGCAGTTCTTC
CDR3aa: CASGLISASGYNEQFF

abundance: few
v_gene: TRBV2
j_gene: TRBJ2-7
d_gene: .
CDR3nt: TGTGCCATCTTGGGGGGTACTGGGTACGAGCAGTACTTC
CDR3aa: CAILGGTGYEQYF

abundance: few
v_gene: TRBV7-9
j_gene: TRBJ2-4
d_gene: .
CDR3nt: TGTGCCAGCAGCAACCAGGGGTCCCCAGCCAAAAACATTCAGTACTTC
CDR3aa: CASSNQGSPAKNIQYF

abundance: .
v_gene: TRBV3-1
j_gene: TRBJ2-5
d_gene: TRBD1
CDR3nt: TGTGCCAGCAGCCATCGGGACAGGCAAGAGACCCAGTACTTC
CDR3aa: CASSHRDRQETQYF

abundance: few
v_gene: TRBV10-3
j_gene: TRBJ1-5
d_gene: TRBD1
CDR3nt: TGTGCCATCAGTGAGTCATCTCCACAGGGGGCACAGCCCCAGCATTTT
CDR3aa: CAISESSPQGAQPQHF

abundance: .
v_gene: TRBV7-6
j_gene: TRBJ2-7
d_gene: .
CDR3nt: TGTGCCAGCAGCTTAGGGGGGCCCGACGAGCAGTACTTC
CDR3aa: CASSLGGPDEQYF

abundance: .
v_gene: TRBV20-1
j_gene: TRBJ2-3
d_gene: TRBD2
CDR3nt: TGCAGTGAGCGGGGGGGCGGAGTAGATACGCAGTATTTT
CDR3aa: CSERGGGVDTQYF

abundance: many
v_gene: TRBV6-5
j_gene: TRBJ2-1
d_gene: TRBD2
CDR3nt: TGTGCCAGCAGCAAGACTAGCGGCTCCTACAATGAGCAGTTCTTC
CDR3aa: CASSKTSGSYNEQFF

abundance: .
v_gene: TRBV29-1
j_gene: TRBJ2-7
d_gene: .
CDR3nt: TGCAGCGTTGGCCCCCCGATGGGGGAGCAGTACTTC
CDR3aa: CSVGPPMGEQYF

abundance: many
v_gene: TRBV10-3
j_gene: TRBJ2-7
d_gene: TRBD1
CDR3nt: TGTGCCATCAGCTCGGACAGGGTGTCCTACGAGCAGTACTTC
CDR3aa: CAISSDRVSYEQYF

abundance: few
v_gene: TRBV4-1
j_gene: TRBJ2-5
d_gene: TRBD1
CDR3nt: TGCGCCAGCAGCCAAGTCTGGAAGGACGGGACGGGACAGGATGAAAAAGAGACCCAGTACTTC
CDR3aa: CASSQVWKDGTGQDEKETQYF

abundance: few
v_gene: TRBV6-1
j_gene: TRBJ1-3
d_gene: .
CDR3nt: TGTGCCAGCAGCCCAAGAAGGAGACATGTCTCTGGAAACACCATATATTTT
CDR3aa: CASSPRRRHVSGNTIYF

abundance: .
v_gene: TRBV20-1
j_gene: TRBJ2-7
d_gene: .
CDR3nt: TGCAGTGCTAGGCGGTTCTACGAGCAGTACTTC
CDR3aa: CSARRFYEQYF

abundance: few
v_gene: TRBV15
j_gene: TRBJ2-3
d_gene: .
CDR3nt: TGTGCCACCAGCAGAGGAGGGGGGAGTAGGAAGCTTGATACGCAGTATTTT
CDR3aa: CATSRGGGSRKLDTQYF

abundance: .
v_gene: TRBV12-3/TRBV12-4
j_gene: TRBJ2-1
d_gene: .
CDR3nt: TGTGCCAGCAGCGACTGGAACTCCTACAATGAGCAGTTCTTC
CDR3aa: CASSDWNSYNEQFF

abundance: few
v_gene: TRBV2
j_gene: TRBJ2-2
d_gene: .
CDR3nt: TGTGCCAGCAGACCGGGCCTGGGGGTAACGAACACCGGGGAGCTGTTTTTT
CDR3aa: CASRPGLGVTNTGELFF

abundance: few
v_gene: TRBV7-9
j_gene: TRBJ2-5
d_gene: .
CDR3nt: TGTGCCAGCAGCTTAGGAACAAGGTTCCCGTACCAAGAGACCCAGTACTTC
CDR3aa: CASSLGTRFPYQETQYF

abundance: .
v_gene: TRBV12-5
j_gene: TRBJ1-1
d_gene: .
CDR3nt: TGTGCTAGTGGTTTGAACCGGAACACTGAAGCTTTCTTT
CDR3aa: CASGLNRNTEAFF

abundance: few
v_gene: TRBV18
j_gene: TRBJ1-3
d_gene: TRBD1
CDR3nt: TGTGCCAGCTCACACCGATTCGGACAGGGAAATTCTGGAAACACCATATATTTT
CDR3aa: CASSHRFGQGNSGNTIYF

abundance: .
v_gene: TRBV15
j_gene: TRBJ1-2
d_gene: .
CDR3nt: TGTGCCACCAGCGGGGGGGCTTATGGCTACACCTTC
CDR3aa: CATSGGAYGYTF

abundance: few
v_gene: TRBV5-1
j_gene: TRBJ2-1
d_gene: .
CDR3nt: TGCGCCAGCAGCCTGACTAAACAAAAGGTCTACAATGAGCAGTTCTTC
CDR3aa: CASSLTKQKVYNEQFF

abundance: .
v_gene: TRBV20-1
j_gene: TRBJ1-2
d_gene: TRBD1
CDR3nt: TGCAGTGCGCGCCGGACAGGGGGTGGTTATGGCTACACCTTC
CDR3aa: CSARRTGGGYGYTF

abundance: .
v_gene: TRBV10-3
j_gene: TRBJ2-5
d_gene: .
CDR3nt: TGTGCCATCAGTGACGGACAGCAAGAGACCCAGTACTTC
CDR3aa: CAISDGQQETQYF

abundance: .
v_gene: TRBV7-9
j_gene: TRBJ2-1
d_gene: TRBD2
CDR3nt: TGTGCCAGCAGCACCCGACTAGCGGGAGGGGCTCAGGAGCAGTTCTTC
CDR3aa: CASSTRLAGGAQEQFF

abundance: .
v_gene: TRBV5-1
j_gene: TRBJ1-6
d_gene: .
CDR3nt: TGCGCCAGCAGCTTGGTTGTGGGTTCACCCCTCCACTTT
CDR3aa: CASSLVVGSPLHF

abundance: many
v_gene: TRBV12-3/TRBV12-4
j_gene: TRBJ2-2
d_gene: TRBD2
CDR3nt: TGTGCCAGCACCTCACAAGCGGGGCTGGGGACCGGGGAGCTGTTTTTT
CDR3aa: CASTSQAGLGTGELFF

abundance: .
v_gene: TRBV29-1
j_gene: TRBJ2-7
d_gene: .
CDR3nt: TGCAGCGTTCCGACAGAGCGAGGGCTCTACGAGCAGTACTTC
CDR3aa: CSVPTERGLYEQYF

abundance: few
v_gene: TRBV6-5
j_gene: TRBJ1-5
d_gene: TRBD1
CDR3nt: TGTGCCAGCAGTTACTCCCAGACAGGGTTTCGACAGCCCCAGCATTTT
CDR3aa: CASSYSQTGFRQPQHF

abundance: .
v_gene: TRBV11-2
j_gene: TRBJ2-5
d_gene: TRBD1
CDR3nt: TGTGCCAGCAGCTTAACAGGGGCGTACCAAAAGACCCAGTACTTC
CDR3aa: CASSLTGAYQKTQYF

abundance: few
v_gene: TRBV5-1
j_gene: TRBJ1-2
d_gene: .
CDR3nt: TGCGCCAGCAGCGACGGCCAATATGGCTACACCTTC
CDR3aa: CASSDGQYGYTF

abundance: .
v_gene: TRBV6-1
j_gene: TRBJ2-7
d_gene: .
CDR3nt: TGTGCCAGCAGTCCGGGACGGATCCGCTACGAGCAGTACTTC
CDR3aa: CASSPGRIRYEQYF

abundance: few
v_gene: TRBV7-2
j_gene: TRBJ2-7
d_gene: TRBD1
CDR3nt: TGTGCCAGCAGCTACAACAGGGGCCCGTCTTCCTACGAGCAGTACTTC
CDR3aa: CASSYNRGPSSYEQYF